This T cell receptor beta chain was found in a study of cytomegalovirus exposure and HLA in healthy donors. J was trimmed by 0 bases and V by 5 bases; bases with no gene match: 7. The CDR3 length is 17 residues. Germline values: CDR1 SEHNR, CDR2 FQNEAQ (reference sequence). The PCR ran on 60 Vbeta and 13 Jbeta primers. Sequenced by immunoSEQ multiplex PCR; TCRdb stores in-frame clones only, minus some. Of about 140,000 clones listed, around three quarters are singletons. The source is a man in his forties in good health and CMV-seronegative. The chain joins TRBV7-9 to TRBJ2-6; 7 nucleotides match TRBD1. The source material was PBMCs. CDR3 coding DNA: TGTGCCAGCAGCACCGACAGGGTGTTCTCTGGGGCCAACGTCCTGACTTTC. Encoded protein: CASSTDRVFSGANVLTF.